A selection of T cell receptor beta chains follows, all from one sample in a study of circulating and synovial CD4+ cells in juvenile arthritis. Generated by immunoSEQ multiplex PCR, the TCRdb table keeps only in-frame clones and is missing some. The sample holds about 36,000 clones, about 94% seen once. Sequencing was performed on CD4+ T cells from blood. Receptors were obtained from a human donor with juvenile idiopathic arthritis. Both conserved end residues are part of each CDR3. D genes are given only for firm matches.

>NA|TRBJ2-1|TRBV30
TGTGCCTGGAGTACGAGCGGGCGTTACAATGAGCAGTTCTTC
CAWSTSGRYNEQFF
>NA|TRBJ2-7|TRBV12-5
TGTGCTAGTGGTTTGCTCAAGACAGGTGAGCAGTACTTC
CASGLLKTGEQYF
>NA|TRBJ2-7|TRBV4-3
TGCGCCAGCAGCCAAGATGGGACACGGAACTACGAGCAGTACTTC
CASSQDGTRNYEQYF
>TRBD1|TRBJ1-2|TRBV6-1
TGTGCCAGCAGGCGGACAGGGGGATACTATGGCTACACCTTC
CASRRTGGYYGYTF
>TRBD2|TRBJ2-7|TRBV5-1
TGCGCCAGCAGCTCCCTAGCGGGGGGGCCCTACGAGCAGTACTTC
CASSSLAGGPYEQYF
>TRBD1|TRBJ2-7|TRBV6-5
TGTGCCAGCAGTAGAAGGGACAGGGGAAGCGAGCAGTACTTC
CASSRRDRGSEQYF
>NA|TRBJ1-1|TRBV5-4
TGTGCCAGCAGCTTCCGCGACACTGAAGCTTTCTTT
CASSFRDTEAFF
>TRBD2|TRBJ2-1|TRBV7-2
TGTGCCAGCAGCTTAGTTAGGGGACTAGCCTACAATGAGCAGTTCTTC
CASSLVRGLAYNEQFF
>TRBD2|TRBJ2-3|TRBV5-6
TGTGCCAGCAGCTGGGGACTAACCCGGGATACGCAGTATTTT
CASSWGLTRDTQYF
>TRBD2|TRBJ2-3|TRBV5-1
TGCGCCAGCAGCTCTTCTAGCGGGGCGACAGATACGCAGTATTTT
CASSSSSGATDTQYF
>NA|TRBJ1-3|TRBV19
TGTGCCAGTAGTAATGGGGACTACTCTGGAAACACCATATATTTT
CASSNGDYSGNTIYF
>NA|TRBJ2-1|TRBV5-4
TGTGCCAGCAGCGCCAGGGGTAGCTATCGGGGCAATGAGCAGTTCTTC
CASSARGSYRGNEQFF
>NA|TRBJ2-5|TRBV19
TGTGCCAGTAGTATATGGACAAGCGAGACCCAGTACTTC
CASSIWTSETQYF
>NA|TRBJ2-2|TRBV7-9
TGTGCCAGGCCGGTCGGACAGCAGAACACCGGGGAGCTGTTTTTT
CARPVGQQNTGELFF
>TRBD1|TRBJ1-1|TRBV29-1
TGCAGCGCTGCAGACAGGGGCACTGAAGCTTTCTTT
CSAADRGTEAFF
>NA|TRBJ2-6|TRBV7-2
TGTGCCAGCAGCCCACGCTCCGGGGTTGGGGCCAACGTCCTGACTTTC
CASSPRSGVGANVLTF
>NA|TRBJ2-7|TRBV19
TGTGCCGCAAGTAACCCAGGAGGCTACGAGCAGTACTTC
CAASNPGGYEQYF